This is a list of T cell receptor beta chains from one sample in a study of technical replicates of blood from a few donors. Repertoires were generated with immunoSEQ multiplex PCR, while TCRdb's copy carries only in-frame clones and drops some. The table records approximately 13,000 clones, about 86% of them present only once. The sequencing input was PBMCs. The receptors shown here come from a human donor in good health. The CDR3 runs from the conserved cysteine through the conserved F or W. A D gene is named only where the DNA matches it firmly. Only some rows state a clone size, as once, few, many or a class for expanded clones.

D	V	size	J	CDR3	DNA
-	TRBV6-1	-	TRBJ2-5	CASSEQTGSGQETQYF	TGTGCCAGCAGTGAGCAGACAGGGAGCGGGCAAGAGACCCAGTACTTC
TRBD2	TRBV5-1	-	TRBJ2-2	CASISGTATGELFF	TGCGCCAGCATAAGCGGGACGGCCACCGGGGAGCTGTTTTTT
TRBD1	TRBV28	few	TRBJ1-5	CASRPFGTRDRGEPQHF	TGTGCCAGCAGACCCTTTGGAACCCGGGACAGGGGGGAGCCCCAGCATTTT
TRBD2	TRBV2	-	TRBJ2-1	CASSGGRAVNEQFF	TGTGCCAGCAGTGGCGGGAGGGCCGTCAATGAGCAGTTCTTC
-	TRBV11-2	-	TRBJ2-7	CASSSVSYEQYF	TGTGCCAGCAGCTCCGTTTCCTACGAGCAGTACTTC
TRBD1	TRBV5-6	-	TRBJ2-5	CASSPVGGTEKYQETQYF	TGTGCCAGCAGCCCCGTCGGTGGGACAGAGAAATACCAAGAGACCCAGTACTTC
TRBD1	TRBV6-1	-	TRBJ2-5	CASSVGQGRETQYF	TGTGCCAGCAGTGTAGGACAGGGTAGGGAGACCCAGTACTTC
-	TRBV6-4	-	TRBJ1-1	CASSAEIFTEAFF	TGTGCCAGCAGTGCCGAGATATTCACTGAAGCTTTCTTT
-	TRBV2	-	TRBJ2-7	CASSVDRKNEQYF	TGTGCCAGCAGTGTAGACAGAAAAAACGAGCAGTACTTC
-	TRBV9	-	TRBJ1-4	CASSVGQRRDEKLFF	TGTGCCAGCAGCGTAGGGCAACGCAGGGATGAAAAACTGTTTTTT
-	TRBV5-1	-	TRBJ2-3	CASSSTGLSTDTQYF	TGCGCCAGCAGCTCTACAGGGTTGAGCACAGATACGCAGTATTTT
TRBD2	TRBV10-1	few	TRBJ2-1	CASSESGLAGAVNEQFF	TGCGCCAGCAGTGAGTCGGGACTAGCGGGAGCAGTGAATGAGCAGTTCTTC
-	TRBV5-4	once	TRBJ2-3	CASSFGSGATDTQYF	TGTGCCAGCAGCTTCGGTAGCGGAGCTACAGATACGCAGTATTTT
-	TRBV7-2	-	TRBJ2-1	CASSFEPNREQFF	TGTGCCAGCAGCTTCGAGCCGAACAGGGAGCAGTTCTTC
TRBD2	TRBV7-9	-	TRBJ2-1	CASSTSGSYNEQFF	TGTGCCAGCAGCACTAGCGGGAGCTACAATGAGCAGTTCTTC
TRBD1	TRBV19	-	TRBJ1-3	CATSGTGGRGNTIYF	TGTGCCACGTCCGGGACAGGGGGACGTGGAAACACCATATATTTT